This T cell receptor beta chain derives from a study of OX40 agonist ivuxolimab in advanced cancers. Study as a whole: Clinicians treated patients with ivuxolimab, an agonistic anti-OX40 (CD134) antibody. At 0.01 to 10 mg/kg, ivuxolimab was administered intravenously to patients every 2 weeks. The study's findings and limits: The study did not work out the antigen specificity of the expanded peripheral T cells.

The CDR3 runs to 13 residues. Germline-derived CDR1 and CDR2 are MNHNS and SASEGT. With 8 bases removed from V and 2 bases from J, the gap between germline ends came to 10 bases. Produced via immunoSEQ multiplex PCR; TCRdb's table is partial and in-frame only. The sample consists of tens of thousands of clones, about nine tenths of them appearing once. The sample holds a few counts of this clone. Its antigen remains unknown. The source of this sequence is an adult with an advanced solid tumor such as melanoma, head and neck, liver or kidney cancer. The chain couples TRBV6-1 to TRBJ1-5, with TRBD1 as a possible D gene (5 bases). Sequenced material: CD4+ or CD8+ T cells sorted from blood, taken in a trial of the OX40 agonist ivuxolimab. CDR3 amino acids: CASSGSGNQPQHF. The CDR3 nucleotides are TGTGCCAGCTCAGGGTCGGGCAATCAGCCCCAGCATTTT.